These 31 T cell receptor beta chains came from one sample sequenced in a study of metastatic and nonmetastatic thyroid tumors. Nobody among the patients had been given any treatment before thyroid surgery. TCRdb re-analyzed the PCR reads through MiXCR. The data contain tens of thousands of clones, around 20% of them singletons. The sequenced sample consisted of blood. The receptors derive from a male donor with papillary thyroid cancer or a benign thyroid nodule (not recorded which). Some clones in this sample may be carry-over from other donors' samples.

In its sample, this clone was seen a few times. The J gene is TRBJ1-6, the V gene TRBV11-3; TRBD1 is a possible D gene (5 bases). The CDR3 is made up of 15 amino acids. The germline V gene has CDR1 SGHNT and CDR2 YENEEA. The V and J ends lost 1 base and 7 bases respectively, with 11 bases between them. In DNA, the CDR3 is TGTGCCAGCAGCTTAGGAGGTGGGGGGAATTCACCCCTCCACTTT. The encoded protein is CASSLGGGGNSPLHF.

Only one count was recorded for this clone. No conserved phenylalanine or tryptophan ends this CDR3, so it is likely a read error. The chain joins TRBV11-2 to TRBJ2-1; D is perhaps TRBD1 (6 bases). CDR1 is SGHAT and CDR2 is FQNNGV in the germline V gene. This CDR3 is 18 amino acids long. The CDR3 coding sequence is TGTGCAAGCCCAACGCCTTTTCCCGTGGGGGCCTACGGGAATGAGCAGTTCCTC. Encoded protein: CASPTPFPVGAYGNEQFL.

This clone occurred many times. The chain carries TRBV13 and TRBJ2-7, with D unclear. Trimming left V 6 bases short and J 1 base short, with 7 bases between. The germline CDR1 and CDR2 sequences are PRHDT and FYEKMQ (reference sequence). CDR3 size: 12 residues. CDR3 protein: CASRSGSYEQYF. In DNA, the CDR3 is TGTGCCAGCAGGTCCGGATCCTACGAGCAGTACTTC.

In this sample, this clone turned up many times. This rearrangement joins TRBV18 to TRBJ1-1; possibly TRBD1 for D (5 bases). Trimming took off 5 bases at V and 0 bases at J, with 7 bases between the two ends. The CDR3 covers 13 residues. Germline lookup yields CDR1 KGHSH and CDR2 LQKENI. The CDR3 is CASSGTVNTEAFF. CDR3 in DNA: TGTGCCAGCTCAGGGACGGTGAACACTGAAGCTTTCTTT.

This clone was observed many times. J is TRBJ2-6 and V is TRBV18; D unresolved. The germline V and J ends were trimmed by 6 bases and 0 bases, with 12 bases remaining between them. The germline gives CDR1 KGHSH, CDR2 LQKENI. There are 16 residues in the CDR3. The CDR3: CASSFRTNSGANVLTF. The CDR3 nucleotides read TGTGCCAGCTCGTTCCGAACTAACTCTGGGGCCAACGTCCTGACTTTC.

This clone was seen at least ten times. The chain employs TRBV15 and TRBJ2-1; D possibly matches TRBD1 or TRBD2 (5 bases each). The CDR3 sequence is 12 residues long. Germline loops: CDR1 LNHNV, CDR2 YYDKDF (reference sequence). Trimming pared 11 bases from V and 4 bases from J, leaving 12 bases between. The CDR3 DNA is TGTGCCTCGGGGCGGACTTACAATGAGCAGTTCTTC. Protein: CASGRTYNEQFF.

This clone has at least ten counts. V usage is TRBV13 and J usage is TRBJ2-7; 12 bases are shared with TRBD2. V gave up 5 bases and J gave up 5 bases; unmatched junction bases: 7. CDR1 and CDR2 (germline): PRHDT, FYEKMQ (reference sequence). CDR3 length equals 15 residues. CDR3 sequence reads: CASSGLRTSGNEQYF. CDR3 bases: TGTGCCAGCAGCGGGCTTCGGACTAGCGGGAACGAGCAGTACTTC.

CDR3 region: CSARDRIGHTTDTQYF. In nucleotides, the CDR3 is TGCAGTGCTAGAGATCGGATTGGCCACACAACAGATACGCAGTATTTT. The J gene is TRBJ2-3, the V gene TRBV20-1; D ambiguous. The V and J ends lost 0 bases and 3 bases respectively, with 16 bases between them. Per the germline V gene, CDR1 is DFQATT and CDR2 is SNEGSKA (reference sequence). The CDR3 is 16 amino acids.

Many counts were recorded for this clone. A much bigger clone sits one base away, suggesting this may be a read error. The CDR3 sequence is CASSQSRGGGQNEQFF. The CDR3 nucleotides read TGCGCCAGCAGCCAATCCCGAGGGGGGGGCCAAAATGAGCAGTTCTTC. The chain joins TRBV4-1 to TRBJ2-1, with a possible D match to TRBD2 (7 bases). This CDR3 region has 16 residues. V was shortened by 2 bases and J by 7 bases, with 18 bases between the two germline ends. Germline V lookup: CDR1 MGHRA, CDR2 YSYEKL.

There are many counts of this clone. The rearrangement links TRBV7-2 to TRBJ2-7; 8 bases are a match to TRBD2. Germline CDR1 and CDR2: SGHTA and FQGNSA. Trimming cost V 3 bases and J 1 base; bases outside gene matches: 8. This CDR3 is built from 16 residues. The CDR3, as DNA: TGTGCCAGCAGCTTTCAGGGACTAGAAGGATCCTACGAGCAGTACTTC. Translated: CASSFQGLEGSYEQYF.

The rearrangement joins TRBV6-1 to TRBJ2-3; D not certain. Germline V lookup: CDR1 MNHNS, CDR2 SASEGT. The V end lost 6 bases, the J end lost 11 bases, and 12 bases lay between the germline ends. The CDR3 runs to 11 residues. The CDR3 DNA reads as TGTGCCAGCAGGCAGAAGGGCGAGCAGTATTTT. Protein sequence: CASRQKGEQYF.

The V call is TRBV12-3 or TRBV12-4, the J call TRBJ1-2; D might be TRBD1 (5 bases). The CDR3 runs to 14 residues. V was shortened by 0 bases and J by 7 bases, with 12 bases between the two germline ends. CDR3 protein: CASSLAMAGRGYTF. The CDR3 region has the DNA TGTGCCAGCAGTTTAGCGATGGCAGGGCGTGGCTACACCTTC.

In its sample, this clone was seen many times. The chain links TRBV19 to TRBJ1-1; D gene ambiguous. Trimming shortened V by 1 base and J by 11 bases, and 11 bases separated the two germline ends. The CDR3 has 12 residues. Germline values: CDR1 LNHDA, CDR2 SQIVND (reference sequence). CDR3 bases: TGTGCCAGTAGTATAGGGTCAGTGGGCGCTTTCTTT. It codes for CASSIGSVGAFF. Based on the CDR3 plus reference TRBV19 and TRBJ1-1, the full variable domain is DGGITQSPKYLFRKEGQNVTLSCEQNLNHDAMYWYRQDPGQGLRLIYYSQIVNDFQKGDIAEGYSVSREKKESFPLTVTSAQKNPTAFYLCASSIGSVGAFFGQGTRLTVV.

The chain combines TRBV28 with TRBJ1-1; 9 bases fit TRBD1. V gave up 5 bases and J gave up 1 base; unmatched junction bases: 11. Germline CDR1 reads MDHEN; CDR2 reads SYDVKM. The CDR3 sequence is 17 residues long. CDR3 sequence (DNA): TGTGCCAGCAGTCTAAGGGGGACAGGGTATTGGAACACTGAAGCTTTCTTT. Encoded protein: CASSLRGTGYWNTEAFF.

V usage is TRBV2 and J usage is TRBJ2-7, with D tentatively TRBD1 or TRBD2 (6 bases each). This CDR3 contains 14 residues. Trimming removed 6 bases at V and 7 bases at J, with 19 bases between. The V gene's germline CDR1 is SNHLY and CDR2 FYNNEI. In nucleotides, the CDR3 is TGTGCCAGCAGCCAAGGGCTAGGGGGAGGTGAGCAGTACTTC. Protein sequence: CASSQGLGGGEQYF.

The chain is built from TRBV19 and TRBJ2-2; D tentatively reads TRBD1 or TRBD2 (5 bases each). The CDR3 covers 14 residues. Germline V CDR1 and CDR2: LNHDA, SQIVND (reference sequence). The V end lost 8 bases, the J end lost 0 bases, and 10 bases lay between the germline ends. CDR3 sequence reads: CASSGTPNTGELFF. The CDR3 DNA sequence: TGTGCCAGTTCCGGGACGCCGAACACCGGGGAGCTGTTTTTT.

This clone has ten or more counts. CDR3 DNA: TGTGCCAGCAGCCAAGGGGGCGAGCAGTACTTC. It codes for CASSQGGEQYF. The chain is built from TRBV14 and TRBJ2-7; D call uncertain. The V end lost 1 base, the J end lost 6 bases, and 4 bases lay between the germline ends. The germline V gene has CDR1 SGHDN and CDR2 FVKESK. The CDR3 runs to 11 residues.

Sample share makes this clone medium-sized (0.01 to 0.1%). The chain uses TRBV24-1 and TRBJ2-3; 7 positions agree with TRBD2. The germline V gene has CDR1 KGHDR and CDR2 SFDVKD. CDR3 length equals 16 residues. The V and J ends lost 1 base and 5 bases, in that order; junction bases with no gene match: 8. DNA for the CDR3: TGTGCCACCAGTGATTTCCCCATGGCTAGCGGAGATACGCAGTATTTT. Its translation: CATSDFPMASGDTQYF.

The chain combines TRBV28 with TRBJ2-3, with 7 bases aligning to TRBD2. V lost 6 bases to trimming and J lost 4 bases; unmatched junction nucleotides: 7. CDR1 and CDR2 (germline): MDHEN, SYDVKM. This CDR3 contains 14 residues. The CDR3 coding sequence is TGTGCCAGCAGCGGAGCGGGAAGGGCAGATACGCAGTATTTT. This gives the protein CASSGAGRADTQYF.

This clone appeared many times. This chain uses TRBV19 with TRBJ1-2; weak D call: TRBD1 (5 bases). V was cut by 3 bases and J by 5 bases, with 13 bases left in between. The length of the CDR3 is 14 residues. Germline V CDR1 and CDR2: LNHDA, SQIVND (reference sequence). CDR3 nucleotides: TGTGCCAGTAGTATGGAGAGGGGCGGATATGGCTACACCTTC. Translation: CASSMERGGYGYTF.

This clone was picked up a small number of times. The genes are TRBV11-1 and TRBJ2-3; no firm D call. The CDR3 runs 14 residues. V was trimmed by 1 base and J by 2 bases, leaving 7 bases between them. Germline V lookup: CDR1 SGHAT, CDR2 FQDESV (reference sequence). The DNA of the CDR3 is TGTGCCAGCAGCTTAGGGCCAGTCACAGATACGCAGTATTTT. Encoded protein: CASSLGPVTDTQYF.

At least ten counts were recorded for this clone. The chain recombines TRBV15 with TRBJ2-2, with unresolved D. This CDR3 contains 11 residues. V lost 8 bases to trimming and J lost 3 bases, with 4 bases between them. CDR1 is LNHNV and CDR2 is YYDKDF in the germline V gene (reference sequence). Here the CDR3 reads CATGHTGELFF. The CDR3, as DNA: TGTGCCACCGGACACACCGGGGAGCTGTTTTTT.

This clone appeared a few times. As DNA, the CDR3 is TGTGCCAGCAGTCATGCTGGGTGGTCCTACAATGAGCAGTTCTTC. This encodes CASSHAGWSYNEQFF. This sequence joins TRBV6-1 and TRBJ2-1; D remains unclear. From germline, CDR1 is MNHNS and CDR2 SASEGT. The ends were cut back, 5 bases at V and 1 base at J, with 12 bases in the middle. The CDR3 consists of 15 residues.

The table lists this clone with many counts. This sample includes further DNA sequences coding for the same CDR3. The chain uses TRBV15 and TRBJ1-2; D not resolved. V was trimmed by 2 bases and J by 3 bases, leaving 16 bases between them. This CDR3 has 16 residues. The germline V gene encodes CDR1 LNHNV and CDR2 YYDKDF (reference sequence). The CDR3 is CATSRLPTDTHYGYTF. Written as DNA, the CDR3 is TGTGCCACCAGCAGACTCCCGACCGATACGCACTATGGCTACACCTTC.

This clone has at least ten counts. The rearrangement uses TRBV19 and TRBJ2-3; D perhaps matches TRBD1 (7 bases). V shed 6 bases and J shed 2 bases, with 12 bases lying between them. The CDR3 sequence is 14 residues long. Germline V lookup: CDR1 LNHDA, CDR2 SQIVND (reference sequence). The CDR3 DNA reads TGTGCCAGTAGGGAGGGGGCGGCCACAGATACGCAGTATTTT. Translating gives CASREGAATDTQYF.

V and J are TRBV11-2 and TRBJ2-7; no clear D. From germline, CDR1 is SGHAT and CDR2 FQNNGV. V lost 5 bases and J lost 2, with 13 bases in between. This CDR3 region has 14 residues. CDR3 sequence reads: CASSRVVVTYEQYF. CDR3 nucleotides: TGTGCCAGCAGCCGGGTCGTCGTTACCTACGAGCAGTACTTC.

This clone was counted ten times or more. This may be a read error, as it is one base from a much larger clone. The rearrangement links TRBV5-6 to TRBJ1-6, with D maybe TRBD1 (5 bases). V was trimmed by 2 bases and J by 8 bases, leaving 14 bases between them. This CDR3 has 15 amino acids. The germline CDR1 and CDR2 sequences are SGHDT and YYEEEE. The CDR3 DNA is TGTGCCAGCAGCTTACGACAGAGATTGGATTCACCCCTCCACTTT. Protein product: CASSLRQRLDSPLHF.

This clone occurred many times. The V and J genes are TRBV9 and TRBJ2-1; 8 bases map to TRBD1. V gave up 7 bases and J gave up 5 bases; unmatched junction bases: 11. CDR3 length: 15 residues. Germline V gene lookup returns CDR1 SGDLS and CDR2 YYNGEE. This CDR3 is CASHPDRDGNNEQFF. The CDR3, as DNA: TGTGCCAGCCACCCGGACAGGGATGGTAACAATGAGCAGTTCTTC.

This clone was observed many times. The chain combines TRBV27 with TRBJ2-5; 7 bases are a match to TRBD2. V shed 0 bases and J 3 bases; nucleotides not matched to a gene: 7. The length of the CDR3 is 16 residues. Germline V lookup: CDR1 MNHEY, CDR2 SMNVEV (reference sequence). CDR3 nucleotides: TGTGCCAGCAGTTTATCCCTTGGTGCGGGAGAAGAGACCCAGTACTTC. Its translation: CASSLSLGAGEETQYF.

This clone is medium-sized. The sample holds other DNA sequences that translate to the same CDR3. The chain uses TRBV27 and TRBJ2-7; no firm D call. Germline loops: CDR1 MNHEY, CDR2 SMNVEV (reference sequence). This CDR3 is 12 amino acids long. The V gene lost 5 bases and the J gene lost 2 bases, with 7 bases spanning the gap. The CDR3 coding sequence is TGTGCCAGCAGTAGCCCGACCTACGAGCAGTACTTC. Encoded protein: CASSSPTYEQYF.

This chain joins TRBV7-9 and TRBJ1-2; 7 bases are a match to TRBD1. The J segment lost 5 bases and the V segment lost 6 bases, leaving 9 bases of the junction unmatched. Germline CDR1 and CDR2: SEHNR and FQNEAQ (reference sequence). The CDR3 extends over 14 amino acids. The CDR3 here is CASRHLTGVYGYTF. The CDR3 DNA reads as TGTGCCAGCAGACACCTTACAGGGGTATATGGCTACACCTTC.